This TCR beta chain comes out of a study of blood T cell repertoires in COVID-19. Study as a whole: COVID-19 samples collected from the United States, Italy and Spain covered acute and convalescent phases. In each case, the material was cDNA or gDNA derived from T cells, B-cell-depleted T cells, or PBMCs.

This clone has a single count. As originally analysed: Amplification of reference gene primers was used by the study to estimate nucleated cell counts. Sequencing was performed with immunoSEQ multiplex PCR; in TCRdb, only in-frame clones are kept and a portion is missing. V, J and clone size are taken as reported in that table, and D and trimming were inferred from the DNA itself. This sample has roughly 180,000 clones, with under 85% found just once. The germline CDR1 and CDR2 sequences are SGHTS and YDEGEE. Trimming took 2 bases from V and 2 from J, leaving 8 bases between them. The CDR3 spans 13 residues.

V gene TRBV5-8 combines with J gene TRBJ2-7; D unclear. The clonotype comes from a man aged 55 to 70 with active or convalescent COVID-19. The sequenced material came from peripheral blood. The CDR3 region has the DNA TGTGCCAGCAGCTTTACTGATACCTACGAGCAGTACTTC. Its translation: CASSFTDTYEQYF.